This TCR beta chain is from a study of blood T cell repertoires in COVID-19. Turning to the study itself: Sites across the United States, Italy and Spain contributed samples from acute and convalescent COVID-19.

CDR3 length: 16 residues. The junction had 8 bases not matched to a gene; V was cut back by 2 bases and J by 4 bases. The germline V gene has CDR1 LNHDA and CDR2 SQIVND (reference sequence). This clone occurred a few times. Assay: immunoSEQ multiplex PCR; the TCRdb copy retains only in-frame clones and omits some. The table shows roughly 150,000 clones, with 87% occurring only once. The specimen sequenced was peripheral blood. The origin of this receptor is a human donor in a cohort sampled during active COVID-19. This chain joins TRBV19 and TRBJ2-3; 8 nucleotides align to TRBD1. CDR3 DNA sequence: TGTGCCAGTAGTATATTCGAGACAGGGGCCGCAGATACGCAGTATTTT. This gives the protein CASSIFETGAADTQYF. The full variable domain, rest sourced from reference TRBV19 and TRBJ2-3, is DGGITQSPKYLFRKEGQNVTLSCEQNLNHDAMYWYRQDPGQGLRLIYYSQIVNDFQKGDIAEGYSVSREKKESFPLTVTSAQKNPTAFYLCASSIFETGAADTQYFGPGTRLTVL.